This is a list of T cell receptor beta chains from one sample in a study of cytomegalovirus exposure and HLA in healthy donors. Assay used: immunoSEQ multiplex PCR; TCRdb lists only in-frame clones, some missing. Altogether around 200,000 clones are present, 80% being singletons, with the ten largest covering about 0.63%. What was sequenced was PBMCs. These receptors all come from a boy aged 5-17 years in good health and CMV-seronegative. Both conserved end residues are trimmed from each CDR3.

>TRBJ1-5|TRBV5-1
ASSPGRGDNQPQH
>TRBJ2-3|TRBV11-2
ASTVSGSSTDTQY
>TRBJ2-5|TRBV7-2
ASSLERLAVQETQY
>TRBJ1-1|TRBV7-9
ASSWPGQGNTEAF
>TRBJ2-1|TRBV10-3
AISGWTSGTYNEQF
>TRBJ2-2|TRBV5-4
ASSLVSANTGELF
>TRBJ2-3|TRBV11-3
ASSSGGPGTDTQY
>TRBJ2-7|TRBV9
ASSLAGGSYEQY
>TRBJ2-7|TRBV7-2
ASSPKRQGSSYEQY
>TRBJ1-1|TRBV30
AWSSGVTEAF
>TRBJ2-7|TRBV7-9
ASSFTAGTRSYEQY
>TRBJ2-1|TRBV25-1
ASSTGTGSYNEQF
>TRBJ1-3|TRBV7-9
ASSPGGSGNTIY
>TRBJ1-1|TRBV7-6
ASSPTGGAITEAF
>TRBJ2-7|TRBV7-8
ASRPGTGVVYEQY
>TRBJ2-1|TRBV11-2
ASSLAPGLAGGNEQF
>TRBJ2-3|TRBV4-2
ASRKVTPSGRHTDTQY
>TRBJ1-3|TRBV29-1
SVEDRGEFAGNTIY
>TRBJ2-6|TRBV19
ASSMGGPGANVLT
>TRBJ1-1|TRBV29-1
SAGQGTEAF
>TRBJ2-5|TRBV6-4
ASRPTGLVHETQY
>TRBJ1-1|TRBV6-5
ASSFWGDTEAF